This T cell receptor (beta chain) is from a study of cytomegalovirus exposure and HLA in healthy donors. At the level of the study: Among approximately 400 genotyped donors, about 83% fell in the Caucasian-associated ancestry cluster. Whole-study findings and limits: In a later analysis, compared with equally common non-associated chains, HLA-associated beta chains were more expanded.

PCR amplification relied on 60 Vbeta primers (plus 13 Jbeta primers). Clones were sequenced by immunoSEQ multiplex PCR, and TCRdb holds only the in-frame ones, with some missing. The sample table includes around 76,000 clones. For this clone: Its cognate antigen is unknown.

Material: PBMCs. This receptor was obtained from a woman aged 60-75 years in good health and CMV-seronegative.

The CDR3 loop reads CASRGAGETDTQYF. For the CDR3, the DNA is TGTGCCAGCAGGGGAGCGGGAGAAACAGATACGCAGTATTTT. The chain is built from TRBV6-4 and TRBJ2-3, with 8 bases identical to TRBD2. V dropped 6 bases and J dropped 3; count of bases not matched to a gene: 5. The CDR3 totals 14 residues. Germline V gives CDR1 MRHNA, CDR2 SNTAGT.